One and the same sample provided the 10 T cell receptor beta chains below, sequenced in a study of shared clonotypes between healthy human individuals. Naive CD8 cells were CD45RO-negative, positively selected for CCR7, excluding terminally differentiated effector memory CD45RA+ cells. Profiling relied on immunoSEQ multiplex PCR, and the TCRdb table lists in-frame clones only, not all of them. The sample shows about 1,900,000 clones, less than 95% of them seen only once. Sequencing was performed on naive CD8+ T cells sorted from blood. The receptors stem from a man younger than 30 in good health.

The chain recombines TRBV5-4 with TRBJ2-7; no clear D gene. Germline CDR1 and CDR2: SGHNT and YYREEE (reference sequence). The CDR3 runs to 13 residues. Deletions cut 4 bases from V and 7 bases from J, with 15 bases between. CDR3 nucleotides: TGTGCCAGCAGCATCCATGTTGGTTTGGAGCAGTACTTC. Protein sequence: CASSIHVGLEQYF.

The rearrangement uses TRBV6-1 and TRBJ2-5; D is unresolved. The CDR3 totals 14 residues. CDR1 is MNHNS and CDR2 is SASEGT in the germline V gene. V dropped 0 bases and J dropped 0 bases, with 5 bases sitting between them. CDR3 in DNA: TGTGCCAGCAGTGAAGCCCCTTACCAAGAGACCCAGTACTTC. It is translated as CASSEAPYQETQYF.

This sequence joins TRBV7-6 and TRBJ2-2; D gene unclear. The CDR3 spans 13 residues. Germline-derived CDR1 and CDR2 are SGHVS and FNYEAQ. Trimming left V 5 bases short and J 6 bases short, with 10 bases between. CDR3 loop: CASSPWFAGELFF. The CDR3 DNA is TGTGCCAGCAGCCCCTGGTTCGCCGGGGAGCTGTTTTTT.

The CDR3 protein is CASRPGAPYEQYF. The CDR3 DNA is TGCGCCAGCAGGCCGGGGGCCCCCTACGAGCAGTACTTC. The genes are TRBV5-1 and TRBJ2-7; D could derive from TRBD1 or TRBD2 (6 bases each). The CDR3 totals 13 residues. Germline loops: CDR1 SGHRS, CDR2 YFSETQ. Deletions cut 5 bases from V and 2 bases from J, with 11 bases between. The full variable domain, its missing parts supplied by reference TRBV5-1 and TRBJ2-7, is KAGVTQTPRYLIKTRGQQVTLSCSPISGHRSVSWYQQTPGQGLQFLFEYFSETQRNKGNFPGRFSGRQFSNSRSEMNVSTLELGDSALYLCASRPGAPYEQYFGPGTRLTVT.

Concerning this clone: Different DNA sequences within this sample yield the same CDR3. J is TRBJ2-1 and V is TRBV7-9; D not resolved. V gave up 0 bases and J gave up 8 bases, with 5 bases separating them. Per germline, CDR1 SEHNR and CDR2 FQNEAQ (reference sequence). This CDR3 has 12 amino acids. CDR3 residues: CASSLAGYEQFF. CDR3 DNA sequence: TGTGCCAGCAGCTTAGCCGGCTATGAGCAGTTCTTC.

J is TRBJ2-3 and V is TRBV10-3, with 10 bases matching TRBD2. The CDR3 is 16 residues long. V shed 0 bases, J shed 0 bases, and the junction held 0 bases outside the gene matches. The germline V gene encodes CDR1 ENHRY and CDR2 SYGVKD. The CDR3 sequence: CAISESTSGSTDTQYF. CDR3 nucleotides: TGTGCCATCAGTGAGTCGACTAGCGGGAGCACAGATACGCAGTATTTT.

This rearrangement joins TRBV27 to TRBJ2-5; 8 nucleotides match TRBD2. The CDR3 consists of 18 residues. Looked up from germline, CDR1 is MNHEY and CDR2 is SMNVEV (reference sequence). Trimming took 2 bases from V and 3 from J; bases not matched to a gene: 14. DNA of the CDR3: TGTGCCAGCAGTTTAGTGGGCGTCTCCGGGGGGGATAAAGAGACCCAGTACTTC. This codes for CASSLVGVSGGDKETQYF.

V is TRBV6-1 and J is TRBJ2-2, with a possible D match to TRBD1 (6 bases). CDR3 size: 16 residues. The germline V gene has CDR1 MNHNS and CDR2 SASEGT. Trimming stripped 0 bases from V and 0 bases from J, with 8 bases between. The CDR3 here is CASSEADRTNTGELFF. For the CDR3, the DNA is TGTGCCAGCAGTGAAGCGGACAGAACGAACACCGGGGAGCTGTTTTTT.

The chain couples TRBV19 to TRBJ2-7; D is perhaps TRBD2 (7 bases). The CDR3 extends over 17 amino acids. The V gene's germline CDR1 is LNHDA and CDR2 SQIVND (reference sequence). The V end was cut by 5 bases, the J end by 4 bases, with 24 bases between. CDR3 nucleotide sequence: TGTGCCAGTAGTCCCTCCGCGGGGGCGCCTTCCCCTTACGAGCAGTACTTC. It specifies CASSPSAGAPSPYEQYF.

The chain recombines TRBV5-4 with TRBJ2-1; D is undetermined. The germline V and J ends were trimmed by 0 bases and 7 bases, with 11 bases remaining between them. The CDR3 is 14 residues long. CDR1 is SGHNT, CDR2 YYREEE, per germline (reference sequence). The chain's CDR3 is CASSLDPGVNEQFF. The CDR3 DNA reads as TGTGCCAGCAGCTTGGATCCTGGGGTTAATGAGCAGTTCTTC.